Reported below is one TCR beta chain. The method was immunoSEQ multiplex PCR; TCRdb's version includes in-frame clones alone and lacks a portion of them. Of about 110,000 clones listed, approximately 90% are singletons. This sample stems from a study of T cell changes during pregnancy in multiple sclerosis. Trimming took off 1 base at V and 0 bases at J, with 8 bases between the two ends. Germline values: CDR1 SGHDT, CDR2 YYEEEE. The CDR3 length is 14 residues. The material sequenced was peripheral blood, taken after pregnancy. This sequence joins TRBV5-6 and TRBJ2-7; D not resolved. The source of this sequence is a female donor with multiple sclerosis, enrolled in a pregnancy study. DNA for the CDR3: TGTGCCAGCAGCTTGCAAGTTAGCTCCTACGAGCAGTACTTC. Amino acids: CASSLQVSSYEQYF. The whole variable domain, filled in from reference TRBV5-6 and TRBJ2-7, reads DAGVTQSPTHLIKTRGQQVTLRCSPKSGHDTVSWYQQALGQGPQFIFQYYEEEERQRGNFPDRFSGHQFPNYSSELNVNALLLGDSALYLCASSLQVSSYEQYFGPGTRLTVT.